This T cell receptor (beta chain) was sequenced for a study of cytomegalovirus exposure and HLA in healthy donors. Findings and caveats of the study: By HLA locus, TCR association rates varied in a later analysis, with DRB1 showing the most and HLA-C the fewest. No immune exposure information besides CMV serostatus was available.

This CDR3 region has 15 residues. With V trimmed by 5 bases and J by 8 bases, 7 bases remained unmatched. Germline CDR1 and CDR2: SEHNR and FQNEAQ (reference sequence). For this donor, CMV serostatus was not recorded. About this clone itself: Antigen specificity is unknown.

PCR primers comprised 60 Vbeta and 13 Jbeta primers. Study processing details: There were about 80 million unique TCR beta chains by a later count, and about 12 million of them were shared. The data were produced by immunoSEQ multiplex PCR, yet TCRdb's version contains in-frame clones alone and is incomplete. The DNA was the basis for D and trimming; V, J and clone size are from that table. The data show about 70,000 clones, with around 70% seen just once and around 10% held by the top ten. Sequencing input: PBMCs. The sequence was obtained from a human donor in good health. The rearrangement uses TRBV7-9 and TRBJ1-6, with 9 bases aligning to TRBD1. DNA of the CDR3: TGTGCCAGCAGCATAGGGACAGGGCTTTATTCACCCCTCCACTTT. Translating it yields CASSIGTGLYSPLHF.